One and the same sample provided the 32 T cell receptor beta chains below, sequenced in a study of cytomegalovirus exposure and HLA in healthy donors. PCR involved 60 Vbeta and 13 Jbeta primers. Repertoires were generated with immunoSEQ multiplex PCR, while TCRdb's copy carries only in-frame clones and drops some. The sample has around 200,000 clones, more than 60% seen once; the top ten hold around 3.1%. Sequencing was performed on PBMCs. The receptors were gathered from a female donor in good health and CMV-seronegative.

The chain employs TRBV7-9 and TRBJ1-2, with TRBD1 identical over 8 bases. Trimming took 1 base from V and 4 from J; bases not matched to a gene: 8. CDR3 length: 16 amino acids. CDR1 and CDR2 (germline): SEHNR, FQNEAQ (reference sequence). CDR3 sequence (DNA): TGTGCCAGCAGCTTAGAGCGACAGGGGAGGGCCTATGGCTACACCTTC. Protein: CASSLERQGRAYGYTF.

The chain couples TRBV9 to TRBJ2-7; possibly TRBD1 for D (6 bases). Trimming shortened V by 6 bases and J by 0 bases, and 13 bases separated the two germline ends. Germline V gene lookup returns CDR1 SGDLS and CDR2 YYNGEE. The CDR3 extends over 14 amino acids. The CDR3: CASTTTGSSYEQYF. CDR3 in DNA: TGTGCCAGCACCACTACAGGGAGCTCCTACGAGCAGTACTTC.

This clone was picked up a small number of times. The J gene is TRBJ2-1, the V gene TRBV6-4; 9 bases are a match to TRBD2. Germline loops: CDR1 MRHNA, CDR2 SNTAGT. The CDR3 totals 16 residues. Trimming cost V 5 bases and J 4 bases; bases outside gene matches: 9. The CDR3 sequence is CASSPNSGGAYNEQFF. The CDR3 DNA follows: TGTGCCAGCAGTCCCAATAGCGGGGGAGCGTACAATGAGCAGTTCTTC.

The chain employs TRBV4-1 and TRBJ1-5; perhaps TRBD1 as D (5 bases). V was clipped by 4 bases and J by 4 bases, with 8 bases between them. Per germline, CDR1 MGHRA and CDR2 YSYEKL. The CDR3 runs 13 residues. DNA of the CDR3: TGCGCCAGCAGCCTGGGACTGAATCAGCCCCAGCATTTT. Translation gives CASSLGLNQPQHF.

The chain carries TRBV25-1 and TRBJ2-1; TRBD2 matches 9 bases. The CDR3 is made up of 14 amino acids. V gave up 5 bases and J gave up 4 bases; unmatched junction bases: 3. Germline CDR1 and CDR2: MGHDK and SYGVNS. The CDR3 DNA reads as TGTGCCAGCAGTCTAGCGGGGCTTTACAATGAGCAGTTCTTC. It yields the protein CASSLAGLYNEQFF.

A remark on this clone: An end of the junction does not agree with germline; a read error may underlie this. The DNA of the CDR3 is TGTGCCAGCAGCTCTTTTTACAGGGCGAAGACCGGGGAGCTGTTTTTT. Translation gives CASSSFYRAKTGELFF. This sequence joins TRBV11-3 and TRBJ2-2; D may be TRBD1 (6 bases). Germline-derived CDR1 and CDR2 are SGHNT and YENEEA. This CDR3 region has 16 residues.

The rearrangement links TRBV5-8 to TRBJ2-3, with TRBD2 matching 7 bases. Looked up from germline, CDR1 is SGHTS and CDR2 is YDEGEE. CDR3 length: 15 amino acids. Germline trimming cut 4 bases from V and 1 base from J; bases unmatched to any gene: 6. The CDR3 here is CASSMELAGTDTQYF. The DNA of the CDR3 is TGTGCCAGCAGCATGGAGCTAGCGGGCACAGATACGCAGTATTTT.

This chain joins TRBV9 and TRBJ2-1, with D maybe TRBD1 (7 bases). V lost 3 bases, J lost 2 bases, and 12 bases lay in between. Germline V gene lookup returns CDR1 SGDLS and CDR2 YYNGEE. The CDR3 totals 15 residues. The CDR3 reads CASSAAGQPYNEQFF. The CDR3 bases are TGTGCCAGCAGCGCCGCGGGACAGCCCTACAATGAGCAGTTCTTC.

V gene TRBV5-4 combines with J gene TRBJ1-1; 8 bases align to TRBD1. CDR3 length: 18 residues. The V gene end was trimmed by 0 bases and the J gene end by 4 bases; junction bases not matched to a gene: 14. Germline V gene lookup returns CDR1 SGHNT and CDR2 YYREEE (reference sequence). The CDR3 nucleotides read TGTGCCAGCAGCTTGGAAGGAAGGGGGACAGGCATTGTCACTGAAGCTTTCTTT. Translating gives CASSLEGRGTGIVTEAFF.

This clone was seen a single time. The chain uses TRBV6-4 and TRBJ2-3, with 8 bases matching TRBD1. The CDR3 runs to 14 residues. V gave up 6 bases and J gave up 1 base; unmatched junction bases: 3. Germline V CDR1 and CDR2: MRHNA, SNTAGT. The CDR3 loop reads CASSQTGGTDTQYF. As DNA, the CDR3 is TGTGCCAGCAGCCAGACAGGGGGCACAGATACGCAGTATTTT.

The chain has TRBV7-3 and TRBJ1-2; D gene unclear. The V end was cut by 7 bases, the J end by 1 base, with 13 bases between. The CDR3 spans 14 residues. Germline CDR1 is SGHTA and CDR2 is FQGTGA. CDR3 coding DNA: TGTGCCAGCACCCGCGACATCGGTAACTATGGCTACACCTTC. Encoded protein: CASTRDIGNYGYTF.

In its sample, this clone was seen once. This chain links TRBV28 with TRBJ1-2, with D possibly being TRBD1 (6 bases). V shed 8 bases and J shed 7 bases, with 11 bases lying between them. In germline, CDR1 is MDHEN, CDR2 SYDVKM. The CDR3 loop spans 11 amino acids. The CDR3 sequence: CASRTGSGYTF. The CDR3 DNA follows: TGTGCCAGCCGAACAGGGTCTGGCTACACCTTC.

The V and J genes are TRBV28 and TRBJ1-3, with D possibly TRBD1 on 5 matching bases. The CDR3 loop spans 13 amino acids. Looked up from germline, CDR1 is MDHEN and CDR2 is SYDVKM. V lost 5 bases and J lost 5, with 10 bases in between. The DNA for the CDR3 is TGTGCCAGCAGTGGGGGGGGAAGAAACACCATATATTTT. Its translation: CASSGGGRNTIYF. Filled out from reference TRBV28 and TRBJ1-3, the complete variable domain reads DVKVTQSSRYLVKRTGEKVFLECVQDMDHENMFWYRQDPGLGLRLIYFSYDVKMKEKGDIPEGYSVSREKKERFSLILESASTNQTSMYLCASSGGGRNTIYFGEGSWLTVV.

The chain recombines TRBV30 with TRBJ1-2; D is unresolved. Trimming pared 2 bases from V and 3 bases from J, leaving 7 bases between. The CDR3 covers 12 residues. CDR1 and CDR2 (germline): GTSNPN, SVGIG (reference sequence). This CDR3 is CAWSRRDYGYTF. CDR3 sequence (DNA): TGTGCCTGGAGTCGGAGGGACTATGGCTACACCTTC.

The J gene is TRBJ2-5, the V gene TRBV5-1; no reliable D call. Germline-derived CDR1 and CDR2 are SGHRS and YFSETQ. Deletions cut 5 bases from V and 2 bases from J, with 16 bases between. CDR3 length: 15 residues. CDR3 residues: CASRQSGSPQETQYF. CDR3 bases: TGCGCCAGCAGGCAGTCCGGGTCCCCACAAGAGACCCAGTACTTC.

This clone was found a few times. This chain uses TRBV9 with TRBJ2-1; 11 nucleotides agree with TRBD2. The CDR3 length is 16 residues. Germline lookup yields CDR1 SGDLS and CDR2 YYNGEE. Trimming at V came to 4 bases and at J to 2 bases, leaving 5 bases not matched to a gene. The CDR3 coding sequence is TGTGCCAGCAGCACACTTAGCGGGGGGGCCTACAATGAGCAGTTCTTC. The encoded protein is CASSTLSGGAYNEQFF. Based on the CDR3 plus reference TRBV9 and TRBJ2-1, the full variable domain is DSGVTQTPKHLITATGQRVTLRCSPRSGDLSVYWYQQSLDQGLQFLIQYYNGEERAKGNILERFSAQQFPDLHSELNLSSLELGDSALYFCASSTLSGGAYNEQFFGPGTRLTVL.

DNA for the CDR3: TGCGCCAGCAGCCAAGGTGTGCAGGGGGTTGGAAACACCATATATTTT. This codes for CASSQGVQGVGNTIYF. This chain connects TRBV4-1 to TRBJ1-3; TRBD1 agrees at 7 bases. The CDR3 length is 16 residues. In germline, CDR1 is MGHRA, CDR2 YSYEKL. V gave up 1 base and J gave up 3 bases; unmatched junction bases: 6.

This clone was observed a few times. This chain uses TRBV19 with TRBJ1-1; tentative D call: TRBD1 (5 bases). This CDR3 has 14 residues. Trimming shortened V by 5 bases and J by 1 base, and 11 bases separated the two germline ends. In germline, CDR1 is LNHDA, CDR2 SQIVND (reference sequence). The chain's CDR3 is CASSPAGANTEAFF. The DNA of the CDR3 is TGTGCCAGTAGTCCTGCTGGGGCGAACACTGAAGCTTTCTTT.

The J gene is TRBJ2-7, the V gene TRBV29-1; 11 bases map to TRBD1. CDR1 is SQVTM and CDR2 is ANQGSEA in the germline V gene. The junction had 8 bases not matched to a gene; V was cut back by 0 bases and J by 4 bases. The length of the CDR3 is 16 residues. CDR3 sequence reads: CSVEDFAGTGGYEQYF. The CDR3 DNA follows: TGCAGCGTTGAAGATTTTGCCGGGACAGGGGGTTACGAGCAGTACTTC.

The chain joins TRBV28 to TRBJ2-2; D is possibly TRBD2 (6 bases). In germline, CDR1 is MDHEN, CDR2 SYDVKM. V was pared by 11 bases and J by 2 bases, with 15 bases between. This CDR3 spans 14 amino acids. CDR3 coding DNA: TGTGCCTCCCTCGCTAGCGAAAACACCGGGGAGCTGTTTTTT. As protein: CASLASENTGELFF.

The chain uses TRBV18 and TRBJ1-1, with TRBD1 matching over 10 bases. Trimming removed 7 bases from V and 5 bases from J; junction bases left unmatched: 7. This CDR3 is 14 amino acids long. CDR1 KGHSH and CDR2 LQKENI come from the germline V gene. The CDR3 DNA is TGTGCCAGCTATCCCGGGACAGGGGCTACTGAAGCTTTCTTT. Translated, it gives CASYPGTGATEAFF.

The chain carries TRBV29-1 and TRBJ1-2; D is uncertain. In germline, CDR1 is SQVTM, CDR2 ANQGSEA. Trimming pared 4 bases from V and 8 bases from J, leaving 14 bases between. The CDR3 is 12 residues long. The CDR3 here is CSVGGGSGGYTF. CDR3 in DNA: TGCAGCGTTGGGGGAGGGTCAGGAGGCTACACCTTC.

This clone appeared a single time. V usage is TRBV7-9 and J usage is TRBJ2-3; the match to TRBD2 covers 8 bases. This CDR3 spans 12 amino acids. V trimming: 5 bases; J trimming: 7 bases; junction bases outside the gene matches: 2. Germline V gene data show CDR1 as SEHNR and CDR2 as FQNEAQ (reference sequence). CDR3 in DNA: TGTGCCAGCAGCCCTAGCGGGTATACGCAGTATTTT. Protein product: CASSPSGYTQYF.

The J gene is TRBJ1-3, the V gene TRBV19, with 11 bases aligning to TRBD1. Per the germline V gene, CDR1 is LNHDA and CDR2 is SQIVND (reference sequence). Trimming cost V 5 bases and J 8 bases; bases outside gene matches: 8. The CDR3 loop spans 15 amino acids. The CDR3 region is CASSPRTGGFDTIYF. CDR3 in DNA: TGTGCCAGTAGTCCGCGGACAGGGGGCTTTGACACCATATATTTT.

This chain links TRBV29-1 with TRBJ2-7, with TRBD1 identical over 9 bases. Germline trimming cut 5 bases from V and 1 base from J; bases unmatched to any gene: 6. The CDR3 runs to 14 residues. Germline assignment: CDR1 SQVTM and CDR2 ANQGSEA. The CDR3 region is CSVLAGTGSYEQYF. CDR3 nucleotides: TGCAGCGTTCTCGCCGGGACAGGGTCCTACGAGCAGTACTTC.

The DNA of the CDR3 is TGTGCCAGCAGCCTACAGGGGGCTGGAAACACCATATATTTT. Translated: CASSLQGAGNTIYF. The chain couples TRBV2 to TRBJ1-3, with TRBD1 matching 8 bases. The CDR3 is 14 amino acids. The V segment lost 6 bases and the J segment 2 bases; nucleotides outside the gene matches: 3. The germline V gene encodes CDR1 SNHLY and CDR2 FYNNEI.

In this sample, this clone turned up once. The V gene is TRBV28, the J gene TRBJ1-1, with unresolved D. Germline V gene data show CDR1 as MDHEN and CDR2 as SYDVKM. The CDR3 covers 11 residues. V shed 4 bases and J shed 11 bases, with 11 bases lying between them. The CDR3, as DNA: TGTGCCAGCAGTTCAGGCGAATTGGCTTTCTTT. Translating it yields CASSSGELAFF.

This clone occurred a few times. This chain joins TRBV30 and TRBJ1-2, with 11 bases matching TRBD1. Unmatched junction bases numbered 7, after V lost 5 bases and J lost 8 bases. CDR3 length equals 13 residues. Per germline, CDR1 GTSNPN and CDR2 SVGIG (reference sequence). The chain's CDR3 is CAWEDRGRGGYTF. CDR3 DNA sequence: TGTGCCTGGGAGGACAGGGGGCGCGGCGGCTACACCTTC.

The chain has TRBV4-3 and TRBJ1-5, with D perhaps TRBD1 (6 bases). The CDR3 extends over 13 amino acids. From germline, CDR1 is LGHNA and CDR2 YSLEER. V gave up 1 base and J gave up 7 bases, with 8 bases separating them. The CDR3 region is CASSQGQAQPQHF. The CDR3 DNA follows: TGCGCCAGCAGCCAAGGACAGGCCCAGCCCCAGCATTTT.

J is TRBJ2-6 and V is TRBV30; TRBD2 is a possible D gene (6 bases). Germline CDR1 GTSNPN, CDR2 SVGIG (reference sequence). The CDR3 runs to 14 residues. With 6 bases removed from V and 7 bases from J, the gap between germline ends came to 16 bases. The CDR3 DNA reads TGTGCCTGTCCCCGGGGAGGAGAAGCCAACGTCCTGACTTTC. Residues: CACPRGGEANVLTF. Drawing the rest from reference TRBV30 and TRBJ2-6, the complete variable domain is SQTIHQWPATLVQPVGSPLSLECTVEGTSNPNLYWYRQAAGRGLQLLFYSVGIGQISSEVPQNLSASRPQDRQFILSSKKLLLSDSGFYLCACPRGGEANVLTFGAGSRLTVL.

The CDR3: CASSFFGGSGNTIYF. The CDR3 DNA reads as TGTGCCAGTAGTTTCTTCGGCGGCTCTGGAAACACCATATATTTT. This sequence joins TRBV19 and TRBJ1-3; D is undetermined. The CDR3 has 15 residues. CDR1 is LNHDA, CDR2 SQIVND, per germline (reference sequence). Trimming removed 5 bases at V and 0 bases at J, with 11 bases between.

The V call is TRBV7-8, the J call TRBJ1-1; the D is unclear. V lost 5 bases to trimming and J lost 0 bases, with 16 bases between them. Germline CDR1 is SGHVS and CDR2 is FQNEAQ. The CDR3 consists of 16 residues. The CDR3 loop is CASSQRRGGMNTEAFF. The CDR3, as DNA: TGTGCCAGCAGCCAACGACGGGGAGGGATGAACACTGAAGCTTTCTTT.